This T cell receptor beta chain was identified during a study of blood T cells in healthy people across ages. With a J-beta primer mix and a sample-barcoded 5' primer, a second PCR ran about 7 to 11 cycles. MiXCR was run by TCRdb on the 5' RACE reads, yielding one entry per CDR3 protein. The sample shows around 1,000,000 distinct CDR3 sequences, 25% of them seen only once. This clonotype showed up just a few times. V was cut by 6 bases and J by 4 bases, with 17 bases left in between. The germline CDR1 and CDR2 sequences are ENHRY and SYGVKD. This CDR3 region has 15 residues. This sample was also put to use in a study of T cells of mothers and their children.

This sequence was found in a girl aged 2-10 years in good health. This chain joins TRBV10-3 and TRBJ2-3; D might be TRBD1 (6 bases). Sequenced: blood. The CDR3 DNA sequence: TGTGCCATCAGCCCCATGGGGCCAGGGGCAGATACGCAGTATTTT. Translation gives CAISPMGPGADTQYF.